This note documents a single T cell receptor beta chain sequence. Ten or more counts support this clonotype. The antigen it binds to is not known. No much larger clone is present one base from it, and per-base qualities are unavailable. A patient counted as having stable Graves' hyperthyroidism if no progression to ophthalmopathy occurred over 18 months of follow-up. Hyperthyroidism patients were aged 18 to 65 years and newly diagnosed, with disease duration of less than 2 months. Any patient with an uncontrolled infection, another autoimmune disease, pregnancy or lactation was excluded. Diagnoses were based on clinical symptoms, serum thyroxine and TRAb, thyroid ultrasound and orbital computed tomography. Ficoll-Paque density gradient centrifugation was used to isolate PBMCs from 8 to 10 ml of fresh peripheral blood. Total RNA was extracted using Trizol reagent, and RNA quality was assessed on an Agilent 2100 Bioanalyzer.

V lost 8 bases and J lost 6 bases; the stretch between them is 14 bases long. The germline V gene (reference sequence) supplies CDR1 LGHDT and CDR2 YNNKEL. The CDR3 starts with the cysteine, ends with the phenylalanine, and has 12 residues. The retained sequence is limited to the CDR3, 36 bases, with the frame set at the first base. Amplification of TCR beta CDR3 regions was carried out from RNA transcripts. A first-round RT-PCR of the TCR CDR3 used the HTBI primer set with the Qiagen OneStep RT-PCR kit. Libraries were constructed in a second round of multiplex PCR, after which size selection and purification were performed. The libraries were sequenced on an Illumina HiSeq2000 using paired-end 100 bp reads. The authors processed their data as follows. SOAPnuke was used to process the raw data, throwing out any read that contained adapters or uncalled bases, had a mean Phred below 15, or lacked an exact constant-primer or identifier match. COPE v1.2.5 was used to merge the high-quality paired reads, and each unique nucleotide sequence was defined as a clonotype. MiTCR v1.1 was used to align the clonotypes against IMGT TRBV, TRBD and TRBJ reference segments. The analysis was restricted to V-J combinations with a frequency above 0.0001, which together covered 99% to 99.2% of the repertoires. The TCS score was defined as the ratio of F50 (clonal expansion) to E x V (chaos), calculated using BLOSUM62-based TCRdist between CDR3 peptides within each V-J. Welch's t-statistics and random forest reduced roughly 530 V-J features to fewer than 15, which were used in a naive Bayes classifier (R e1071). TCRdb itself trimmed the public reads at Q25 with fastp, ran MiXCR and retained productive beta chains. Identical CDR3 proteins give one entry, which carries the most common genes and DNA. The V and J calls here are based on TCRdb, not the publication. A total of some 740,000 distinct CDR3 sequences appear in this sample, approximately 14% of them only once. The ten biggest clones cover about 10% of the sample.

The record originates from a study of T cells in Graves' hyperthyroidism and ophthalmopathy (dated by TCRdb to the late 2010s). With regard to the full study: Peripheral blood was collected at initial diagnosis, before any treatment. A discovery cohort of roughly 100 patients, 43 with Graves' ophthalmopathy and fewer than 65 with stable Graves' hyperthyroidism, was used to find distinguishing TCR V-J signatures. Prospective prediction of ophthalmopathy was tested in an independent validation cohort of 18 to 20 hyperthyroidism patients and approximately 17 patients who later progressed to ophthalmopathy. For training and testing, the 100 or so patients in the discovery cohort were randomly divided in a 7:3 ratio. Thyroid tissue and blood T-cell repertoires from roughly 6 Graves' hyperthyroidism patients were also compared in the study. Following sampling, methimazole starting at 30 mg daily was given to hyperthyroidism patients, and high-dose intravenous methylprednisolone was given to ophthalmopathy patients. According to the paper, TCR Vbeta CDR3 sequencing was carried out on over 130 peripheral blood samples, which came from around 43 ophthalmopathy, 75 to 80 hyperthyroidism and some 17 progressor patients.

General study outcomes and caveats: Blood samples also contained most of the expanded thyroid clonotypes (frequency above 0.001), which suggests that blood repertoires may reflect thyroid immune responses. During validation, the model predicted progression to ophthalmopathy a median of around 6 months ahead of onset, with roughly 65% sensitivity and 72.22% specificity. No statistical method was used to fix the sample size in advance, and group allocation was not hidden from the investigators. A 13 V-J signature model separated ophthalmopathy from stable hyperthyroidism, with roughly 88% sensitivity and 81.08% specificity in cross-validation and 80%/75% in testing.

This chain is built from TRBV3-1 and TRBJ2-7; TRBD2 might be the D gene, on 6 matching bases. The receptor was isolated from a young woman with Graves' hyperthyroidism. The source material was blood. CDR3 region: CASGGLGSEQYF. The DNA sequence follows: TGTGCCAGCGGGGGACTGGGCAGCGAGCAGTACTTC.